This entry is about one TCR beta chain. This sample was included in a study of T cell changes during pregnancy in multiple sclerosis. Assay: immunoSEQ multiplex PCR; the TCRdb copy retains only in-frame clones and omits some. The table records 85,000 to 95,000 clones, 91% of them present only once. The trim removed 1 base at V and 5 bases at J, leaving 3 bases unmatched. The CDR3 sequence is 15 residues long. Germline V gene sequence: CDR1 SGHAT, CDR2 FQDESV (reference sequence). The source material was peripheral blood, sampled after pregnancy. This TCR was sampled from a female donor in good health, enrolled as a control in a pregnancy study. This chain uses TRBV11-1 with TRBJ2-1; 9 bases agree with TRBD2. Here the CDR3 DNA reads TGTGCCAGCAGCTTAGGCATAGCGGGGGACAATGAGCAGTTCTTC. Amino acid sequence: CASSLGIAGDNEQFF.